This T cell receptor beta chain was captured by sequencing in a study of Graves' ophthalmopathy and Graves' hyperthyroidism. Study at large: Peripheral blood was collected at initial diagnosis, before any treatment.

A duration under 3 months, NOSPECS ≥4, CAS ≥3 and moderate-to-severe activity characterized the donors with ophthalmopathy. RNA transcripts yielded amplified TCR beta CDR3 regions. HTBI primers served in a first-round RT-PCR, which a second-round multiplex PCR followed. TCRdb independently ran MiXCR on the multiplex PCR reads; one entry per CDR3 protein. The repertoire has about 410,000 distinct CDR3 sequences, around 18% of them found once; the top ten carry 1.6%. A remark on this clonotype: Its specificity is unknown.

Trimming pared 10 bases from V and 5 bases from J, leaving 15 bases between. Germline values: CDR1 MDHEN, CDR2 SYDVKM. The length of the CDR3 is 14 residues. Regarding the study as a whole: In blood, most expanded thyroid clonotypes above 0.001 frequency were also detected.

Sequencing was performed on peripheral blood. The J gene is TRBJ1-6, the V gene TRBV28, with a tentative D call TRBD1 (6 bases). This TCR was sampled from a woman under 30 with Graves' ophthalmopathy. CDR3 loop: CAITGARNNSPLHF. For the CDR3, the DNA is TGTGCCATAACGGGGGCCAGGAATAATTCACCCCTCCACTTT.